This TCR beta chain was retrieved from a study of T cell changes during pregnancy in multiple sclerosis. This clone was counted between two and nine times. This CDR3 has 12 residues. CDR1 and CDR2 from the germline V gene are SNHLY and FYNNEI. Trimming cost V 4 bases and J 5 bases, with 8 bases left between them. Clones were read by immunoSEQ multiplex PCR, and TCRdb kept only the in-frame ones, dropping some. The table has roughly 15,000 clones, 84% seen once. The origin of this receptor is a female donor in good health, enrolled as a control in a pregnancy study. Sequenced here: CD8+ T cells from peripheral blood mononuclear cells, sampled in the second trimester of pregnancy. This chain uses TRBV2 with TRBJ1-2; no reliable D call. CDR3 nucleotides: TGTGCCAGCAGTGGAGGGAGTTATGGCTACACCTTC. Its translation: CASSGGSYGYTF. Full variable domain (rest looked up from reference TRBV2 and TRBJ1-2): EPEVTQTPSHQVTQMGQEVILRCVPISNHLYFYWYRQILGQKVEFLVSFYNNEISEKSEIFDDQFSVERPDGSNFTLKIRSTKLEDSAMYFCASSGGSYGYTFGSGTRLTVV.